One sample yielded the 18 T cell receptor beta chains listed below, sequenced in a study of cytotoxic CD8 clonotypes in ibrutinib-treated CLL. This table comes from immunoSEQ multiplex PCR, and its TCRdb copy is limited to in-frame clones, with some not included. The table lists about 140,000 clones, 60% to 80% of them singletons. The sample here was PBMCs, taken after 12 months of ibrutinib treatment. The receptors shown here come from a human donor with chronic lymphocytic leukemia.

The V gene is TRBV4-2, the J gene TRBJ2-7; D is possibly TRBD1 (6 bases). Looked up from germline, CDR1 is LGHNA and CDR2 is YNFKEQ. The V end was cut by 1 base, the J end by 0 bases, with 16 bases between. The CDR3 contains 17 residues. CDR3 DNA: TGTGCCAGCAGCCAAGGGGTGGGTAGGGGGATCTCCTACGAGCAGTACTTC. Translating gives CASSQGVGRGISYEQYF.

The chain has TRBV19 and TRBJ1-2; 8 bases match TRBD1. This CDR3 has 15 residues. Germline lookup yields CDR1 LNHDA and CDR2 SQIVND (reference sequence). Unmatched junction bases numbered 7, after V lost 5 bases and J lost 2 bases. The CDR3 DNA reads as TGTGCCAGTAGTCCCGAGGACAGGGTAAACTATGGCTACACCTTC. It encodes CASSPEDRVNYGYTF.

V gene TRBV7-3 combines with J gene TRBJ2-5; D might be TRBD2 (7 bases). The V end lost 5 bases, the J end lost 5 bases, and 18 bases lay between the germline ends. The germline V gene has CDR1 SGHTA and CDR2 FQGTGA. This CDR3 region has 15 residues. CDR3 in DNA: TGTGCCAGCAGCGCAGGGGAGGGGCCGGTGGAGACCCAGTACTTC. Translated: CASSAGEGPVETQYF.

V and J are TRBV11-3 and TRBJ2-7; tentative D call: TRBD2 (5 bases). Trimming removed 5 bases at V and 0 bases at J, with 14 bases between. The CDR3 totals 15 residues. Germline CDR1 and CDR2: SGHNT and YENEEA. The CDR3 DNA follows: TGTGCCAGCAGCCGTCGGGTGGGGAGCTCCTACGAGCAGTACTTC. It yields the protein CASSRRVGSSYEQYF.

The rearrangement links TRBV9 to TRBJ1-1; D is unresolved. V was cut by 0 bases and J by 1 base, with 10 bases left in between. Germline CDR1 is SGDLS and CDR2 is YYNGEE. The CDR3 is made up of 15 amino acids. CDR3 coding DNA: TGTGCCAGCAGCGTAGGGGGAGCCGGGAACACTGAAGCTTTCTTT. Its protein product is CASSVGGAGNTEAFF.

This rearrangement joins TRBV18 to TRBJ2-7; 15 positions agree with TRBD2. Germline V gives CDR1 KGHSH, CDR2 LQKENI. The V and J ends lost 4 bases and 4 bases, in that order; junction bases with no gene match: 5. The CDR3 has 16 amino acids. The CDR3 loop is CASSHEGLAGGYEQYF. The CDR3 nucleotides are TGTGCCAGCTCACACGAAGGACTAGCGGGAGGGTACGAGCAGTACTTC. Based on the CDR3 plus reference TRBV18 and TRBJ2-7, the full variable domain is NAGVMQNPRHLVRRRGQEARLRCSPMKGHSHVYWYRQLPEEGLKFMVYLQKENIIDESGMPKERFSAEFPKEGPSILRIQQVVRGDSAAYFCASSHEGLAGGYEQYFGPGTRLTVT.

The chain combines TRBV28 with TRBJ1-3, with D unclear. The V gene lost 4 bases and the J gene lost 0 bases, with 16 bases spanning the gap. The CDR3 covers 17 residues. Per germline, CDR1 MDHEN and CDR2 SYDVKM. Here the CDR3 reads CASSSPAVGHSGNTIYF. CDR3 DNA: TGTGCCAGCAGTTCCCCCGCGGTAGGCCACTCTGGAAACACCATATATTTT. The whole variable domain, remainder taken from reference TRBV28 and TRBJ1-3, is DVKVTQSSRYLVKRTGEKVFLECVQDMDHENMFWYRQDPGLGLRLIYFSYDVKMKEKGDIPEGYSVSREKKERFSLILESASTNQTSMYLCASSSPAVGHSGNTIYFGEGSWLTVV.

The rearrangement joins TRBV9 to TRBJ2-7, with D possibly TRBD2 on 5 matching bases. This CDR3 contains 15 residues. Germline CDR1 is SGDLS and CDR2 is YYNGEE. Trimming left V 4 bases short and J 6 bases short, with 20 bases between. The CDR3 sequence: CASSPREGDLVEQYF. As DNA, the CDR3 is TGTGCCAGCAGCCCCCGTGAGGGAGATCTGGTCGAGCAGTACTTC.

The gene calls are TRBV4-2 and TRBJ1-3; no clear D. CDR1 is LGHNA, CDR2 YNFKEQ, per germline. V was cut by 1 base and J by 0 bases, with 7 bases left in between. This CDR3 spans 15 amino acids. CDR3 nucleotides: TGTGCCAGCAGCCAAGGTGACGCCTCTGGAAACACCATATATTTT. Residues: CASSQGDASGNTIYF.

V and J are TRBV21-1 and TRBJ2-5; the listed D gene, TRBD1, was not tested against the DNA. TRBV21-1 represents a pseudogene. This CDR3 is 14 amino acids long. CDR3 DNA sequence: TGTGCCAGCAGCCCCACAGGGGGGGGAGAGACCCAGTACTTC. Its protein product is CASSPTGGGETQYF.

The sample holds a few counts of this clone. The V call is TRBV5-1, the J call TRBJ2-7, with TRBD2 identical over 8 bases. With 0 bases clipped from V and 4 bases from J, the junction kept 3 bases outside the gene matches. The CDR3 covers 14 residues. CDR1 and CDR2 (germline): SGHRS, YFSETQ. DNA of the CDR3: TGCGCCAGCAGCTTGGGTAGCGGGGTATACGAGCAGTACTTC. It yields the protein CASSLGSGVYEQYF. Drawing the rest from reference TRBV5-1 and TRBJ2-7, the complete variable domain is KAGVTQTPRYLIKTRGQQVTLSCSPISGHRSVSWYQQTPGQGLQFLFEYFSETQRNKGNFPGRFSGRQFSNSRSEMNVSTLELGDSALYLCASSLGSGVYEQYFGPGTRLTVT.

This chain connects TRBV5-4 to TRBJ2-1, with TRBD1 identical over 8 bases. Trimming at V came to 7 bases and at J to 6 bases, leaving 12 bases not matched to a gene. Looked up from germline, CDR1 is SGHNT and CDR2 is YYREEE (reference sequence). CDR3 length equals 15 residues. CDR3 protein: CASSRGGQVSNEQFF. CDR3 DNA: TGTGCCAGCTCCCGAGGGGGACAGGTCAGCAATGAGCAGTTCTTC.

In its sample, this clone was seen a few times. The chain has TRBV5-4 and TRBJ2-7; TRBD2 aligns across 10 bases. V dropped 0 bases and J dropped 0; count of bases not matched to a gene: 3. The germline V gene has CDR1 SGHNT and CDR2 YYREEE (reference sequence). This CDR3 contains 16 residues. DNA for the CDR3: TGTGCCAGCAGCTTGGGGGGACTAGCGAGCTCCTACGAGCAGTACTTC. Residues: CASSLGGLASSYEQYF.

The chain joins TRBV28 to TRBJ2-3; possible D gene TRBD1, 5 bases. The CDR3 is 12 amino acids. V gave up 5 bases and J gave up 3 bases, with 6 bases separating them. Germline V gene sequence: CDR1 MDHEN, CDR2 SYDVKM. The chain's CDR3 is CASSGATDTQYF. CDR3 sequence (DNA): TGTGCCAGCAGTGGGGCGACAGATACGCAGTATTTT.

V gene TRBV6-5 combines with J gene TRBJ2-4; D gene unclear. V was trimmed by 8 bases and J by 0 bases, leaving 11 bases between them. Germline assignment: CDR1 MNHEY and CDR2 SVGAGI. The CDR3 has 14 residues. CDR3 sequence reads: CASSTGGAKNIQYF. In DNA form, the CDR3 reads TGTGCCAGCTCGACTGGCGGAGCCAAAAACATTCAGTACTTC.

The chain uses TRBV27 and TRBJ1-1; D gene ambiguous. The CDR3 is made up of 13 amino acids. V gave up 2 bases and J gave up 8 bases, with 12 bases separating them. The V gene's germline CDR1 is MNHEY and CDR2 SMNVEV (reference sequence). The CDR3 nucleotides are TGTGCCAGCAGTTTAAAGCCCCCCCGAGAAGCTTTCTTT. This translates into CASSLKPPREAFF.

This clone was observed a few times. The chain couples TRBV6-5 to TRBJ2-2; D uncertain. The V and J ends lost 5 bases and 5 bases respectively, with 9 bases between them. CDR3 length equals 13 residues. Germline CDR1 is MNHEY and CDR2 is SVGAGI. The CDR3 DNA reads as TGTGCCAGCAGTCGCACAATTACCGGGGAGCTGTTTTTT. This encodes CASSRTITGELFF.

The count of this clone is one. The chain carries TRBV28 and TRBJ2-7; 10 bases agree with TRBD2. With V trimmed by 4 bases and J by 3 bases, 9 bases remained unmatched. Per the germline V gene, CDR1 is MDHEN and CDR2 is SYDVKM. This CDR3 has 16 residues. CDR3 in amino acids: CASSSTWTSGFYEQYF. In DNA form, the CDR3 reads TGTGCCAGCAGTTCCACCTGGACTAGCGGTTTCTACGAGCAGTACTTC. The full variable domain, in which reference TRBV28 and TRBJ2-7 provide the parts outside the CDR3, is DVKVTQSSRYLVKRTGEKVFLECVQDMDHENMFWYRQDPGLGLRLIYFSYDVKMKEKGDIPEGYSVSREKKERFSLILESASTNQTSMYLCASSSTWTSGFYEQYFGPGTRLTVT.